The clone carrying this T cell receptor beta chain was seen a single time. Its antigen is not identified. Between the trimmed V and J ends, which lost 0 bases and 6 bases, there was a span of 16 bases. Germline loops: CDR1 WNHNN, CDR2 SYGVQD (reference sequence). The CDR3 loop spans 16 amino acids. Sequencing used immunoSEQ multiplex PCR; TCRdb keeps in-frame clones, though not all of them. This sample has millions of clones, with 85% to 95% found just once. This record comes from a study of shared clonotypes between healthy human individuals. Across the whole study: Donors had three CD4 naive, three CD4 memory, two CD8 naive and one CD8 memory plate apiece. Overall study findings and caveats: In general, naive subsets displayed greater estimated richness than memory subsets did. Rarefaction demonstrated incomplete sorted-subset sequencing despite large depth. The low donor count limited represented genetic and exposure-history diversity.

This clonotype was obtained from a man between 18 and 35 years old in good health. Sample: naive CD4+ T cells sorted from blood. As for subset: CD45RA+ positively selected. The chain combines TRBV10-1 with TRBJ2-3; weak D call: TRBD2 (5 bases). The CDR3 nucleotides are TGCGCCAGCAGTGAGTCTCCTAGCCCTGGAGTGGATACGCAGTATTTT. It encodes CASSESPSPGVDTQYF.